This T cell receptor beta chain was retrieved from a study of blood T cell repertoires in COVID-19. Study-wide background: The United States, Italy and Spain supplied acute and convalescent COVID-19 samples. In each case, the material was cDNA or gDNA derived from T cells, B-cell-depleted T cells, or PBMCs.

A Seattle source enrolled patients during active infection and followed them longitudinally. As handled by the study authors: Reference gene primer amplification in the assay estimated nucleated cell counts. Produced via immunoSEQ multiplex PCR; TCRdb's table is partial and in-frame only. That table supplies the V and J calls and clone size; D and trimming were determined from the DNA. The repertoire holds some 160,000 clones, with approximately 85% as singletons. V lost 3 bases, J lost 5 bases, and 5 bases stayed unmatched. From germline, CDR1 is SEHNR and CDR2 FQNEAQ (reference sequence). The CDR3 consists of 16 residues.

Sequenced sample: peripheral blood. This clonotype originated in a woman older than 75 with COVID-19, enrolled during active disease. The chain has TRBV7-9 and TRBJ1-6; 9 bases are shared with TRBD1. For the CDR3, the DNA is TGTGCCAGCAGCTTCTTCCGGACAGGGGATAATTCACCCCTCCACTTT. Translation: CASSFFRTGDNSPLHF. Full variable domain (outside the CDR3, taken from reference TRBV7-9 and TRBJ1-6): DTGVSQNPRHKITKRGQNVTFRCDPISEHNRLYWYRQTLGQGPEFLTYFQNEAQLEKSRLLSDRFSAERPKGSFSTLEIQRTEQGDSAMYLCASSFFRTGDNSPLHFGNGTRLTVT.